Following are 31 T cell receptor beta chains from one sample sequenced in a study of blood T cells in healthy people across ages. Through a sample-barcoded 5' primer and a J-beta primer mix, a second PCR was run for roughly 6 to 11 cycles. TCRdb analysed the 5' RACE reads with MiXCR anew, one entry per CDR3 protein. The sample has approximately 360,000 distinct CDR3 sequences; about 52% are singletons. Sequenced sample: blood. The receptors originated from a man between 60 and 70 years old in good health.

The rearrangement links TRBV12-3 or TRBV12-4 to TRBJ2-7, with D perhaps given as TRBD1 or TRBD2 (5 bases each). The CDR3 contains 15 residues. Trimming left V 4 bases short and J 0 bases short, with 13 bases between. CDR3 in amino acids: CASSSGPQSSYEQYF. DNA of the CDR3: TGTGCCAGCAGTTCGGGACCTCAGAGCTCCTACGAGCAGTACTTC.

This chain connects TRBV5-1 to TRBJ2-1, with 7 positions matching TRBD1. The CDR3 sequence is 14 residues long. Germline V gives CDR1 SGHRS, CDR2 YFSETQ. J was trimmed by 9 bases and V by 3 bases; bases with no gene match: 9. As DNA, the CDR3 is TGCGCCAGCAGCTCGACAGGGACGGCAACTGAGCAGTTCTTC. It specifies CASSSTGTATEQFF. The variable domain in full, with the rest retrieved from reference TRBV5-1 and TRBJ2-1, is KAGVTQTPRYLIKTRGQQVTLSCSPISGHRSVSWYQQTPGQGLQFLFEYFSETQRNKGNFPGRFSGRQFSNSRSEMNVSTLELGDSALYLCASSSTGTATEQFFGPGTRLTVL.

This clonotype was counted only a few times. The chain uses TRBV3-1 and TRBJ1-1, with 9 bases that match TRBD1. The V segment lost 2 bases and the J segment 1 base; nucleotides outside the gene matches: 8. CDR1 and CDR2 (germline): LGHDT, YNNKEL (reference sequence). CDR3 length: 17 amino acids. For the CDR3, the DNA is TGTGCCAGCAGCCAACTACCTCCGGGACAGGGGAACACTGAAGCTTTCTTT. Its protein is CASSQLPPGQGNTEAFF.

This clonotype is a singleton in its sample. In DNA form, the CDR3 reads TGTGCCAGCAGAGAGGGGTCGTTTAAGGTAGATGAGCAGTTCTTC. Translating it yields CASREGSFKVDEQFF. V gene TRBV25-1 combines with J gene TRBJ2-1, with D tentatively TRBD1 or TRBD2 (5 bases each). Germline assignment: CDR1 MGHDK and CDR2 SYGVNS. This CDR3 has 15 amino acids. V shed 6 bases and J shed 8 bases, with 20 bases lying between them.

Notes on this clonotype: A much larger clone differs from this one at a single base, so this may be a read error. The chain has TRBV20-1 and TRBJ2-7, with 7 positions matching TRBD2. V lost 7 bases and J lost 7; bases outside the gene matches: 16. The CDR3 is made up of 14 amino acids. Germline values: CDR1 DFQATT, CDR2 SNEGSKA (reference sequence). The CDR3 is CSVPLSGTAWEQYF. The CDR3, as DNA: TGCAGTGTCCCGTTAAGCGGGACCGCGTGGGAGCAGTACTTC.

This clonotype occurred once. CDR3 region: CASSVINTDTQYF. The DNA of the CDR3 is TGTGCCAGCAGCGTAATTAACACAGATACGCAGTATTTT. This chain uses TRBV7-8 with TRBJ2-3; D call uncertain. This CDR3 spans 13 amino acids. Germline lookup yields CDR1 SGHVS and CDR2 FQNEAQ. The germline V and J ends were trimmed by 5 bases and 2 bases, with 8 bases remaining between them.

This clonotype was picked up a small number of times. This rearrangement joins TRBV29-1 to TRBJ2-1, with D tentatively TRBD1 or TRBD2 (6 bases each). V gave up 2 bases and J gave up 8 bases, with 16 bases separating them. The CDR3 totals 14 residues. Germline CDR1 is SQVTM and CDR2 is ANQGSEA. Here the CDR3 DNA reads TGCAGCGTTGAAAAGAAAGGGGGGTTCCATGAGCAGTTCTTC. Its protein is CSVEKKGGFHEQFF.

This clonotype occurred a few times. The chain joins TRBV5-1 to TRBJ2-7; D perhaps matches TRBD2 (5 bases). V shed 4 bases and J shed 2 bases, with 16 bases lying between them. The CDR3 sequence is 15 residues long. Germline V gene data show CDR1 as SGHRS and CDR2 as YFSETQ. The CDR3 region has the DNA TGCGCCAGCAGCACCGGCCTCCCCGGGGCCTACGAGCAGTACTTC. It encodes CASSTGLPGAYEQYF. Based on the CDR3 plus reference TRBV5-1 and TRBJ2-7, the full variable domain is KAGVTQTPRYLIKTRGQQVTLSCSPISGHRSVSWYQQTPGQGLQFLFEYFSETQRNKGNFPGRFSGRQFSNSRSEMNVSTLELGDSALYLCASSTGLPGAYEQYFGPGTRLTVT.

As for this clonotype: At one of its ends the junction is not consistent with the germline gene, which may arise from a read error. The rearrangement uses TRBV4-2 and TRBJ2-7; a weak D match, TRBD2 (6 bases). This CDR3 is 15 amino acids long. Germline V CDR1 and CDR2: LGHNA, YNFKEQ. The CDR3 nucleotides are TGTCCCAGCAGCCAAGATACAGCGGGCTCCTACGAGCAGTACTTC. As protein: CPSSQDTAGSYEQYF.

V and J are TRBV7-2 and TRBJ1-3, with TRBD1 matching 7 bases. CDR3 length: 19 residues. V shed 2 bases and J 0 bases; nucleotides not matched to a gene: 13. From germline, CDR1 is SGHTA and CDR2 FQGNSA. Here the CDR3 reads CASSLRPVGQSSSGNTIYF. The CDR3 DNA sequence: TGTGCCAGCAGCTTACGGCCGGTGGGACAGAGTAGCTCTGGAAACACCATATATTTT.

The chain joins TRBV12-3 or TRBV12-4 to TRBJ2-1; 12 bases are shared with TRBD2. V trimming: 6 bases; J trimming: 6 bases; junction bases outside the gene matches: 9. CDR3 size: 16 residues. The CDR3 here is CASSPRTSGNGNEQFF. The DNA for the CDR3 is TGTGCCAGCAGCCCAAGGACTAGCGGGAATGGCAATGAGCAGTTCTTC.

The table lists this clonotype with a count of one. The chain is built from TRBV7-8 and TRBJ1-5, with no clear D. The V end was cut by 8 bases, the J end by 1 base, with 15 bases between. CDR1 and CDR2 (germline): SGHVS, FQNEAQ. The CDR3 length is 15 residues. The CDR3 spells CASGSLIVSNQPQHF. CDR3 coding DNA: TGTGCCAGCGGCTCCCTGATAGTCAGCAATCAGCCCCAGCATTTT.

This clonotype was recorded only once. The chain uses TRBV15 and TRBJ2-1; D unclear. Gene TRBJ2-7 matches the end of the DNA better, so the J call may be wrong. From germline, CDR1 is LNHNV and CDR2 YYDKDF (reference sequence). The CDR3 is 14 residues long. The CDR3 region has the DNA TGTGCCACCAGCCGGCCCAGCTCCTACAATGAGCAGTACTTC. Its translation is CATSRPSSYNEQYF.

In its sample, this clonotype was seen a few times. The chain uses TRBV20-1 and TRBJ2-5; tentative D call: TRBD2 (7 bases). V lost 6 bases and J lost 2, with 16 bases in between. Germline V gene data show CDR1 as DFQATT and CDR2 as SNEGSKA (reference sequence). CDR3 length: 14 residues. The DNA for the CDR3 is TGCAGTGCAGTGGGGGGGGCGATTCAAGAGACCCAGTACTTC. Its protein is CSAVGGAIQETQYF.

V gene TRBV3-1 combines with J gene TRBJ1-1, with 8 bases that match TRBD1. V lost 4 bases, J lost 11 bases, and 12 bases stayed unmatched. The CDR3 has 14 residues. Per the germline V gene, CDR1 is LGHDT and CDR2 is YNNKEL (reference sequence). CDR3 coding DNA: TGTGCCAGCAGCCCGGCCCAGACAGGGGATAGGGCTTTCTTT. Protein product: CASSPAQTGDRAFF.

V gene TRBV20-1 combines with J gene TRBJ1-5, with 8 positions matching TRBD1. CDR3 length: 16 amino acids. The V gene end was trimmed by 6 bases and the J gene end by 1 base; junction bases not matched to a gene: 11. Germline V gene sequence: CDR1 DFQATT, CDR2 SNEGSKA (reference sequence). The CDR3: CSATTGGSRSNQPQHF. The DNA of the CDR3 is TGCAGTGCAACCACAGGGGGGAGTAGGAGCAATCAGCCCCAGCATTTT.

A few counts support this clonotype. This CDR3 reads CASSPGPEVQPQHF. The CDR3 nucleotides are TGTGCCAGCAGCCCGGGTCCTGAGGTCCAGCCCCAGCATTTT. The chain is built from TRBV7-2 and TRBJ1-5; D ambiguous. CDR3 length equals 14 residues. Trimming removed 5 bases from V and 7 bases from J, with 15 bases in between. Germline loops: CDR1 SGHTA, CDR2 FQGNSA. Full variable domain (outside the CDR3, taken from reference TRBV7-2 and TRBJ1-5): GAGVSQSPSNKVTEKGKDVELRCDPISGHTALYWYRQSLGQGLEFLIYFQGNSAPDKSGLPSDRFSAERTGGSVSTLTIQRTQQEDSAVYLCASSPGPEVQPQHFGDGTRLSIL.

This chain connects TRBV20-1 to TRBJ2-4, with 10 nucleotides matching TRBD1. The CDR3 consists of 15 residues. Germline loops: CDR1 DFQATT, CDR2 SNEGSKA (reference sequence). J was trimmed by 7 bases and V by 7 bases; bases with no gene match: 13. The CDR3 nucleotides read TGCAGTGTCCCCCGGACAGGGGGGTTGTTTAACATTCAGTACTTC. It specifies CSVPRTGGLFNIQYF.

This chain uses TRBV7-2 with TRBJ2-4; D assignment may be TRBD1 or TRBD2 (5 bases each). The J call may be faulty, since TRBJ2-7 better matches the DNA end. Germline V lookup: CDR1 SGHTA, CDR2 FQGNSA. The length of the CDR3 is 13 residues. CDR3 DNA sequence: TGTGCCAGCAGCTTTGGCGACGGGACCGAGCAGTACTTC. It translates to CASSFGDGTEQYF.

This clonotype was picked up a small number of times. The chain is built from TRBV20-1 and TRBJ1-6, with a tentative D call TRBD1 (5 bases). V lost 8 bases to trimming and J lost 7 bases, with 6 bases between them. This CDR3 is 10 amino acids long. Per the germline V gene, CDR1 is DFQATT and CDR2 is SNEGSKA (reference sequence). CDR3 loop: CSRGNSPLHF. CDR3 DNA sequence: TGCAGTCGGGGGAATTCACCCCTCCACTTT.

This rearrangement joins TRBV24-1 to TRBJ2-5; D unresolved. Germline V gene data show CDR1 as KGHDR and CDR2 as SFDVKD. The CDR3 loop spans 13 amino acids. Trimming removed 5 bases from V and 5 bases from J, with 11 bases in between. The CDR3 protein is CATSVGPKETQYF. The CDR3 nucleotides are TGTGCCACCAGTGTCGGGCCCAAGGAGACCCAGTACTTC.

This chain uses TRBV12-3 or TRBV12-4 with TRBJ1-1; D is perhaps TRBD1 (5 bases). The CDR3 sequence is 13 residues long. Trimming cost V 7 bases and J 6 bases, with 15 bases left between them. The CDR3 sequence: CASTKDLGAEAFF. The CDR3 nucleotides read TGTGCCAGCACTAAGGACCTAGGGGCTGAAGCTTTCTTT.

For this clonotype: One junction end does not reproduce the germline sequence, and a read error may be involved. This chain's CDR3 is CAVSESAGEKLFF. CDR3 DNA sequence: TGTGCCGTCAGTGAATCCGCAGGGGAAAAACTGTTTTTT. The chain recombines TRBV10-3 with TRBJ1-4, with D possibly matching TRBD1 (5 bases). The CDR3 spans 13 residues. Germline assignment: CDR1 ENHRY and CDR2 SYGVKD.

Concerning this clonotype itself: Possible read error: a much larger clone is one base away. V gene TRBV18 combines with J gene TRBJ2-1; D tentatively reads TRBD1 or TRBD2 (5 bases each). The J call may be mistaken, given a closer DNA end match to TRBJ2-7. Germline V lookup: CDR1 KGHSH, CDR2 LQKENI. There are 15 residues in the CDR3. The chain's CDR3 is CASLPNNRDVNEQYF. For the CDR3, the DNA is TGTGCCAGCTTACCAAACAACCGGGACGTCAACGAGCAGTACTTC.

The chain recombines TRBV20-1 with TRBJ2-1; D is possibly TRBD1 or TRBD2 (5 bases each). Germline CDR1 and CDR2: DFQATT and SNEGSKA (reference sequence). V lost 3 bases and J 6 bases, leaving 9 bases between the germline ends. The CDR3 runs 12 residues. The CDR3 loop is CSARAGTNEQFF. For the CDR3, the DNA is TGCAGTGCTAGGGCAGGGACCAATGAGCAGTTCTTC.

J is TRBJ2-1 and V is TRBV7-9; 9 nucleotides align to TRBD2. The CDR3 consists of 17 residues. V lost 2 bases, J lost 3 bases, and 8 bases stayed unmatched. CDR1 is SEHNR, CDR2 FQNEAQ, per germline (reference sequence). The CDR3 sequence: CASSLTGVAGVYNEQFF. The CDR3 bases are TGTGCCAGCAGCTTAACAGGGGTAGCGGGAGTCTACAATGAGCAGTTCTTC.

There are a few counts of this clonotype. V and J are TRBV20-1 and TRBJ1-2; 11 nucleotides match TRBD1. CDR3 length equals 16 residues. The germline V gene has CDR1 DFQATT and CDR2 SNEGSKA (reference sequence). V shed 5 bases, J shed 2 bases, and the junction held 10 bases outside the gene matches. The CDR3 is CSAQRDRGYTNYGYTF. CDR3 sequence (DNA): TGCAGTGCTCAGAGGGACAGGGGGTACACCAACTATGGCTACACCTTC.

The chain has TRBV7-9 and TRBJ1-5; a possible D gene is TRBD1 (5 bases). This CDR3 has 13 amino acids. Germline CDR1 SEHNR, CDR2 FQNEAQ (reference sequence). V was shortened by 4 bases and J by 4 bases, with 8 bases between the two germline ends. This chain's CDR3 is CASSSTENQPQHF. CDR3 DNA: TGTGCCAGCAGCTCGACAGAGAATCAGCCCCAGCATTTT. Variable domain in full (rest from reference TRBV7-9 and TRBJ1-5): DTGVSQNPRHKITKRGQNVTFRCDPISEHNRLYWYRQTLGQGPEFLTYFQNEAQLEKSRLLSDRFSAERPKGSFSTLEIQRTEQGDSAMYLCASSSTENQPQHFGDGTRLSIL.

In this sample, this clonotype turned up a few times. The J gene is TRBJ1-2, the V gene TRBV7-2; TRBD1 is a possible D gene (6 bases). CDR3 size: 15 residues. The V end lost 5 bases, the J end lost 6 bases, and 19 bases lay between the germline ends. From germline, CDR1 is SGHTA and CDR2 FQGNSA. The CDR3: CASSAQTGGANGYTF. The CDR3 bases are TGTGCCAGCAGCGCCCAGACGGGGGGGGCGAATGGCTACACCTTC.

In nucleotides, the CDR3 is TGTGCCAGCAGTCAGACAGGGGCTCCGAACACTGAAGCTTTCTTT. Translating it yields CASSQTGAPNTEAFF. The chain joins TRBV7-2 to TRBJ1-1; 8 bases match TRBD1. CDR3 length: 15 residues. The junction had 7 bases not matched to a gene; V was cut back by 6 bases and J by 1 base. Germline CDR1 reads SGHTA; CDR2 reads FQGNSA.

The rearrangement joins TRBV20-1 to TRBJ2-3, with 7 bases that match TRBD2. CDR3 length: 15 residues. Per the germline V gene, CDR1 is DFQATT and CDR2 is SNEGSKA (reference sequence). J gave up 1 base and V 2 bases, and 6 bases lay outside the gene matches. In nucleotides, the CDR3 is TGCAGTGCTAGAACCGGGACTACCCGCACAGATACGCAGTATTTT. It yields the protein CSARTGTTRTDTQYF.